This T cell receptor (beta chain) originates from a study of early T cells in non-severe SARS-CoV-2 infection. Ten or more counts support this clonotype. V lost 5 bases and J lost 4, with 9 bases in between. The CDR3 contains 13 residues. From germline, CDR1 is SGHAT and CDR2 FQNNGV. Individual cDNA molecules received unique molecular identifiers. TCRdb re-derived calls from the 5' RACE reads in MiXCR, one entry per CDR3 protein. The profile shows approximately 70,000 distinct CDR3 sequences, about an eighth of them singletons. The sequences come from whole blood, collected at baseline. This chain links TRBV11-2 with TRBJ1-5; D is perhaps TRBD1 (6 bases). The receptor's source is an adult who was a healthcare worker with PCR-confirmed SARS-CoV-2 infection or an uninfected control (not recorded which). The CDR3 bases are TGTGCCAGCAGCGAGGACAGAAATCAGCCCCAGCATTTT. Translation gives CASSEDRNQPQHF.